The 9 T cell receptor beta chains listed next were all sequenced from one sample in a study of blood T cells in healthy people across ages. A second PCR, run for about 7 to 12 cycles, used a sample-barcoded 5' primer plus a J-beta primer mix. Each CDR3 protein gets one entry after TCRdb re-called the 5' RACE reads with MiXCR. Counted here are around 400,000 distinct CDR3 sequences, about 52% occurring once; the ten biggest clones make up 45% to 60%. Sequencing used blood. These receptors were obtained from a man between 60 and 70 years old in good health.

The rearrangement links TRBV7-2 to TRBJ2-3; 7 bases map to TRBD1. This CDR3 contains 13 residues. Looked up from germline, CDR1 is SGHTA and CDR2 is FQGNSA. Trimming at V came to 5 bases and at J to 6 bases, leaving 5 bases not matched to a gene. In DNA, the CDR3 is TGTGCCAGCAGCACGACAGGGTTCGATACGCAGTATTTT. Amino acid sequence: CASSTTGFDTQYF. The variable domain in full, completed from reference TRBV7-2 and TRBJ2-3, reads GAGVSQSPSNKVTEKGKDVELRCDPISGHTALYWYRQSLGQGLEFLIYFQGNSAPDKSGLPSDRFSAERTGGSVSTLTIQRTQQEDSAVYLCASSTTGFDTQYFGPGTRLTVL.

Here the CDR3 DNA reads TGCAGTGCTAGGGGTTTGGGGGAGGGTGCACCAGATACGCAGTATTTT. Protein: CSARGLGEGAPDTQYF. The chain links TRBV20-1 to TRBJ2-3; TRBD2 aligns across 7 bases. Trimming took 3 bases from V and 4 from J; bases not matched to a gene: 13. In germline, CDR1 is DFQATT, CDR2 SNEGSKA (reference sequence). This CDR3 has 16 amino acids.

V is TRBV15 and J is TRBJ1-2, with 8 positions matching TRBD1. The CDR3 consists of 13 residues. The germline gives CDR1 LNHNV, CDR2 YYDKDF (reference sequence). Trimming at V came to 6 bases and at J to 2 bases, leaving 2 bases not matched to a gene. CDR3 in amino acids: CATRYRGNYGYTF. DNA for the CDR3: TGTGCCACCAGGTACAGGGGGAACTATGGCTACACCTTC.

Note on this clonotype: The junction does not match germline at one end; this may be a read error. The chain combines TRBV15 with TRBJ2-1, with D perhaps matching TRBD2 (6 bases). CDR3 length equals 14 residues. Germline V gives CDR1 LNHNV, CDR2 YYDKDF (reference sequence). The CDR3 DNA reads as TGTGCCACTAGCAGAGGATCGGGAGTGGGTGAGCAGTTCTTC. Amino acid sequence: CATSRGSGVGEQFF.

This clonotype was seen a single time. This rearrangement joins TRBV4-1 to TRBJ1-4; D remains unclear. The CDR3 totals 15 residues. CDR1 is MGHRA, CDR2 YSYEKL, per germline. Trimming took 4 bases from V and 6 from J, leaving 15 bases between them. The CDR3 region has the DNA TGCGCCAGCAGCCCTTGGGGAAGCTCCGATGAAAAACTGTTTTTT. Protein product: CASSPWGSSDEKLFF.

The rearrangement joins TRBV20-1 to TRBJ1-2, with D possibly matching TRBD1 (6 bases). CDR1 is DFQATT and CDR2 is SNEGSKA in the germline V gene (reference sequence). This CDR3 is built from 14 residues. The germline V and J ends were trimmed by 6 bases and 2 bases, with 16 bases remaining between them. The CDR3 DNA is TGCAGTGCCGAGGGACACTCAACCAACTATGGCTACACCTTC. Protein: CSAEGHSTNYGYTF.

This chain uses TRBV29-1 with TRBJ1-1, with 7 bases identical to TRBD1. CDR1 is SQVTM and CDR2 is ANQGSEA in the germline V gene. The J segment lost 3 bases and the V segment lost 6 bases, leaving 4 bases of the junction unmatched. The CDR3 contains 12 residues. CDR3 bases: TGCAGCGTCTCCAGGGGGGACACTGAAGCTTTCTTT. Its protein product is CSVSRGDTEAFF.

The genes are TRBV5-1 and TRBJ2-7; D not certain. Germline V gives CDR1 SGHRS, CDR2 YFSETQ. The CDR3 has 16 residues. V dropped 0 bases and J dropped 2 bases, with 15 bases sitting between them. The CDR3: CASSLVPTEFPYEQYF. CDR3 in DNA: TGCGCCAGCAGCTTGGTTCCGACGGAATTCCCCTACGAGCAGTACTTC.

The chain joins TRBV6-5 to TRBJ1-4; no clear D gene. The CDR3 spans 14 residues. Trimming left V 5 bases short and J 7 bases short, with 14 bases between. Germline V gene data show CDR1 as MNHEY and CDR2 as SVGAGI. CDR3 region: CASSPAVEVEKLFF. The CDR3 nucleotides read TGTGCCAGCAGTCCCGCAGTAGAGGTTGAAAAACTGTTTTTT.